The clone carrying this TCR beta chain was recorded only once. Its specificity is not known. This sample was taken from a study of cytomegalovirus exposure and HLA in healthy donors. About the study: For the roughly 390 genotyped donors, roughly 81% fell within the Caucasian-associated ancestry cluster.

The CDR3 is 15 amino acids. In germline, CDR1 is SGDLS, CDR2 YYNGEE. Losses at the gene ends were 4 bases for V and 2 bases for J; bases not matched to a gene: 7. PCR was performed using 60 Vbeta and 13 Jbeta primers. Sequenced by immunoSEQ multiplex PCR; TCRdb stores in-frame clones only, minus some. This sample has about 240,000 clones, with 80% to 90% found just once. Findings of the study overall: 16,951 TCR beta sequences were associated with HLA alleles at 0.05 false discovery rate in a later analysis. The study had only CMV serostatus as immune exposure information. There were some public TCRs occurring in many donors, but most TCR sequences were rare.

The V and J genes are TRBV9 and TRBJ2-7; 9 positions agree with TRBD1. The sequencing sample was made of PBMCs. The sequence derives from a girl aged 2-9 years in good health and CMV-seronegative. This CDR3 reads CASSPGTGPTYEQYF. The DNA of the CDR3 is TGTGCCAGCAGCCCCGGGACAGGGCCAACCTACGAGCAGTACTTC.